Listed below are T cell receptor beta chains from one sample, sequenced in a study of shared clonotypes between healthy human individuals. Here immunoSEQ multiplex PCR was the method, and the copy in TCRdb shows in-frame clones only, minus some. This table holds hundreds of thousands of clones, around 80% found once. Sequencing was performed on PBMCs. The source is a woman in her thirties or forties in good health. Some clones in this sample may be carry-over from other donors' samples. The CDR3 runs from the conserved cysteine through the conserved F or W. Each record gives: clone size, CDR3 length, D gene, V gene, J gene, CDR3 DNA, CDR3 protein. A D gene is named only where the DNA matches it firmly. Clone size is not always given. Where it is, it says once, few, many or a class for expanded clones.

-	14	-	TRBV5-4	TRBJ1-6	TGTGCCAGCAGCTTAGGACAGTATAATTCACCCCTCCACTTT	CASSLGQYNSPLHF
-	14	TRBD1	TRBV5-4	TRBJ2-7	TGTGCCAGCAGCTCGGGACAGGGGGCAGGTGAGCAGTACTTC	CASSSGQGAGEQYF
once	18	TRBD1	TRBV4-1	TRBJ2-1	TGCGCCAGCAGCCAAGTCCCGGGACAGGGTAGCTCCTACAATGAGCAGTTCTTC	CASSQVPGQGSSYNEQFF
-	14	TRBD1	TRBV7-9	TRBJ1-4	TGTGCCAGCAGCTCAGGGGGTTATTATGAAAAACTGTTTTTT	CASSSGGYYEKLFF
few	17	-	TRBV18	TRBJ2-2	TGTGCCAGCTCACCATTGCGGGAACCCGCGAACACCGGGGAGCTGTTTTTT	CASSPLREPANTGELFF
-	16	-	TRBV21-1	TRBJ2-6	TGTGCCAGCAGCAGTCAATCTAGCTCTGGGGCCAACGTCCTGACTTTC	CASSSQSSSGANVLTF
-	15	TRBD1	TRBV5-1	TRBJ2-1	TGCGCCAGCAGCTTAGGACAGGGGCATTACAATGAGCAGTTCTTC	CASSLGQGHYNEQFF
-	13	-	TRBV7-2	TRBJ2-7	TGTGCCAGCAGCACAGGGCCAGCCTACGAGCAGTACTTC	CASSTGPAYEQYF
-	19	TRBD2	TRBV27	TRBJ2-1	TGTGCCAGCAGCAGTCCCCTGGGACAGGGACTAGCGGGAGTTTATGAGCAGTTCTTC	CASSSPLGQGLAGVYEQFF
few	14	-	TRBV7-2	TRBJ2-5	TGTGCCAGCAGCTTAGCGCGCCTAGCAGAGACCCAGTACTTC	CASSLARLAETQYF
-	14	-	TRBV6-5	TRBJ2-6	TGTGCCAGCAGCCCCTCCTCTGGGGCCAACGTCCTGACTTTC	CASSPSSGANVLTF
-	13	-	TRBV10-2	TRBJ1-2	TGCGCCAGCAGTTATCAGGGAAACTATGGCTACACCTTC	CASSYQGNYGYTF
-	15	TRBD1	TRBV16	TRBJ1-5	TGTGCCAGCAGCCGACTCGGGACAGGGGATCAGCCCCAGCATTTT	CASSRLGTGDQPQHF
-	15	-	TRBV19	TRBJ1-1	TGTGCCAGTAGTATATCCCAGGTTTCGAACACTGAAGCTTTCTTT	CASSISQVSNTEAFF
-	16	TRBD2	TRBV4-2	TRBJ2-2	TGTGCCAGCAGCAGGGGACTAGCAGAATCCACCGGGGAGCTGTTTTTT	CASSRGLAESTGELFF
-	11	-	TRBV6-5	TRBJ1-1	TGTGCCAGCAGCCGTGACTCTGAAGCTTTCTTT	CASSRDSEAFF
-	15	-	TRBV28	TRBJ1-2	TGTGCCAGCAGTTTATTGGCAGAATGGAACTATGGCTACACCTTC	CASSLLAEWNYGYTF
-	12	-	TRBV18	TRBJ1-5	TGTGCCAGCTCACCACGGGGTCAGCCCCAGCATTTT	CASSPRGQPQHF
once	15	TRBD2	TRBV19	TRBJ2-1	TGTGCCAGTAGTTGGGGACTAGCGGGAAGCAATGAGCAGTTCTTC	CASSWGLAGSNEQFF
-	16	TRBD2	TRBV6-5	TRBJ2-5	TGTGCCAGCAGTTACGTAGCGGGAGCCGGGGGAGAGACCCAGTACTTC	CASSYVAGAGGETQYF
-	14	-	TRBV18	TRBJ2-1	TGTGCCAGCTCACCTTCAGGGGGGTACAATGAGCAGTTCTTC	CASSPSGGYNEQFF
few	15	-	TRBV5-1	TRBJ2-3	TGCGCCAGCAGCTTGGAGGGGAGGTACGGAGATACGCAGTATTTT	CASSLEGRYGDTQYF
-	16	TRBD1	TRBV2	TRBJ2-6	TGTGCCAGCATGCGGGACAGGGCCTCTGGGGCCAACGTCCTGACTTTC	CASMRDRASGANVLTF
many	14	-	TRBV19	TRBJ1-2	TGTGCCAGTAGTACTGCGCAACGGGAGCGTGGCTACACCTTC	CASSTAQRERGYTF
-	14	-	TRBV9	TRBJ2-5	TGTGCCAGCAGCGTAGCAGGAGGGGCAGAGACCCAGTACTTC	CASSVAGGAETQYF
-	14	TRBD2	TRBV7-3	TRBJ2-1	TGTGCCAGCAGCCTATCCGGGACTAACAATGAGCAGTTCTTC	CASSLSGTNNEQFF
few	12	-	TRBV7-9	TRBJ1-6	TGTGCCAGCAGCTTAGAAGGTTCACCCCTCCACTTT	CASSLEGSPLHF
-	15	TRBD2	TRBV5-4	TRBJ2-7	TGTGCCAGCAGCTTAGGTTTAGCGGGAGGTTCCGAGCAGTACTTC	CASSLGLAGGSEQYF
-	16	-	TRBV5-1	TRBJ1-4	TGCGCCAGCAGCCCGGACGGAGTTGCAACTAATGAAAAACTGTTTTTT	CASSPDGVATNEKLFF
-	15	TRBD2	TRBV27	TRBJ2-3	TGTGCCAGCAGGACTAGCGGTATGGGCACAGATACGCAGTATTTT	CASRTSGMGTDTQYF
-	15	-	TRBV27	TRBJ2-1	TGTGCCAGCAGTTTCGGGCTAGCTGCCTACAATGAGCAGTTCTTC	CASSFGLAAYNEQFF
-	15	TRBD1	TRBV5-6	TRBJ1-2	TGTGCCAGCAGCCCGGGGACAGGGGCCAACTATGGCTACACCTTC	CASSPGTGANYGYTF
-	11	-	TRBV7-2	TRBJ2-7	TGTGCCAGCAGCCAACAGATCGAGCAGTACTTC	CASSQQIEQYF
-	14	-	TRBV21-1	TRBJ2-7	TGTGCCAGACAATTGGGGCGGCTTAAGTACGAGCAGTACTTC	CARQLGRLKYEQYF
once	17	-	TRBV7-9	TRBJ2-1	TGTGCCAGCAGCCCCAACCCAGGTAGCAGCCTTTACAATGAGCAGTTCTTC	CASSPNPGSSLYNEQFF
few	12	TRBD1	TRBV7-9	TRBJ2-7	TGTGCCAGCAGCCAGGACAGGACGGCGCAGTACTTC	CASSQDRTAQYF
-	15	-	TRBV25-1	TRBJ1-5	TGTGCCAGGCACAGGTTTTCCTCCGGGGTAGAGCCCCAGCATTTT	CARHRFSSGVEPQHF
-	14	TRBD1	TRBV7-2	TRBJ1-4	TGTGCCACTGGCCGAGACAGGGATGATGAAAAACTGTTTTTT	CATGRDRDDEKLFF
-	15	TRBD1	TRBV5-1	TRBJ2-2	TGCGCCAGCAGCTTGGGGGGACAGCCCACCGGGGAGCTGTTTTTT	CASSLGGQPTGELFF
once	14	-	TRBV19	TRBJ1-1	TGTGCCAGTAGTCGCAGGGACATGAACACTGAAGCTTTCTTT	CASSRRDMNTEAFF
-	13	-	TRBV5-1	TRBJ2-1	TGCGCCAGCAGGCTAGCCCCGAATAATGAGCAGTTCTTC	CASRLAPNNEQFF
-	14	TRBD1	TRBV29-1	TRBJ2-2	TGCAGCGTTCTGACAGGGGGCCAGGGCGGGGAGCTGTTTTTT	CSVLTGGQGGELFF
-	15	-	TRBV4-1	TRBJ1-6	TGCGCCAGCAGCCCGATGACAGGAATTGATTCACCCCTCCACTTT	CASSPMTGIDSPLHF
few	14	TRBD1	TRBV19	TRBJ2-2	TGTGCCAGTAGTATGAGAGGGGGCCCCGGGGAGCTGTTTTTT	CASSMRGGPGELFF
-	17	TRBD1	TRBV28	TRBJ2-7	TGTGCCAGCAGCCCAGCCCGGACAGGGGCCTCTCCCTACGAGCAGTACTTC	CASSPARTGASPYEQYF
-	12	-	TRBV6-1	TRBJ2-1	TGTGCCAGCAGTGATGTAAGAAATGAGCAGTTCTTC	CASSDVRNEQFF
few	11	-	TRBV2	TRBJ2-7	TGTGCCAGCAGCGACTACTACGAGCAGTACTTC	CASSDYYEQYF
-	15	-	TRBV27	TRBJ2-7	TGTGCCAGCAGTTTATCGGGGGGTTACTCCTACGAGCAGTACTTC	CASSLSGGYSYEQYF
-	11	-	TRBV20-1	TRBJ2-5	TGCAGTGTTCTTAGTTCCGAGACCCAGTACTTC	CSVLSSETQYF